One and the same sample provided the 22 T cell receptor beta chains below, sequenced in a study of blood T cell repertoires in COVID-19. The protocol was immunoSEQ multiplex PCR, while the TCRdb copy is restricted to in-frame clones and leaves out a portion. The sample consists of under 150,000 clones, about 77% of them appearing once. Sequences were obtained from peripheral blood. These receptors all come from a woman in her forties or fifties with active or convalescent COVID-19.

J is TRBJ2-3 and V is TRBV30; TRBD2 matches at 12 bases. Unmatched junction bases numbered 9, after V lost 2 bases and J lost 6 bases. CDR3 length: 16 amino acids. CDR1 and CDR2 (germline): GTSNPN, SVGIG (reference sequence). CDR3 residues: CAWSKTSGGPRDTQYF. The CDR3 nucleotides read TGTGCCTGGAGTAAGACTAGCGGGGGCCCTAGGGATACGCAGTATTTT.

This chain connects TRBV28 to TRBJ2-1, with 13 bases identical to TRBD2. The CDR3 totals 16 residues. Trimming removed 2 bases from V and 9 bases from J; junction bases left unmatched: 7. Germline V lookup: CDR1 MDHEN, CDR2 SYDVKM. CDR3 in amino acids: CASSLRGTSGTSEQFF. CDR3 nucleotides: TGTGCCAGCAGTTTAAGGGGGACTAGCGGGACGAGTGAGCAGTTCTTC.

CDR3 region: CASSSTSGRGEQFF. The CDR3 DNA follows: TGTGCCAGCAGCTCCACTAGCGGGAGGGGTGAGCAGTTCTTC. The V gene is TRBV2, the J gene TRBJ2-1; 13 bases agree with TRBD2. The CDR3 covers 14 residues. Looked up from germline, CDR1 is SNHLY and CDR2 is FYNNEI. After removal of 6 bases from V and 9 bases from J, the junction contained 5 bases not matched to a gene.

This clone was found a few times. The chain carries TRBV7-3 and TRBJ2-3; the match to TRBD1 covers 8 bases. V lost 4 bases to trimming and J lost 3 bases; unmatched junction nucleotides: 6. From germline, CDR1 is SGHTA and CDR2 FQGTGA. CDR3 length: 15 amino acids. The CDR3 DNA is TGTGCCAGCAGCTCAACAGGGGGTGCGACAGATACGCAGTATTTT. Protein product: CASSSTGGATDTQYF.

The V gene is TRBV5-1, the J gene TRBJ2-5, with D perhaps TRBD2 (6 bases). V lost 7 bases and J lost 4, with 14 bases in between. The CDR3 is made up of 13 amino acids. Germline loops: CDR1 SGHRS, CDR2 YFSETQ. The CDR3 DNA follows: TGCGCCAGCTCGGGACTTGTGGGAGAGACCCAGTACTTC. Residues: CASSGLVGETQYF.

This clone is a singleton in its sample. The rearrangement links TRBV19 to TRBJ1-3, with D tentatively TRBD1 (5 bases). The germline V gene has CDR1 LNHDA and CDR2 SQIVND (reference sequence). V lost 3 bases and J 4 bases, leaving 13 bases between the germline ends. This CDR3 spans 15 amino acids. The CDR3 nucleotides are TGTGCCAGTAGTATCGATCCAGGGCGAGGAAACACCATATATTTT. Residues: CASSIDPGRGNTIYF.

This clone was found a few times. The J gene is TRBJ2-7, the V gene TRBV18, with a tentative D call TRBD2 (5 bases). CDR3 size: 15 residues. Germline assignment: CDR1 KGHSH and CDR2 LQKENI. Trimming took off 2 bases at V and 2 bases at J, with 13 bases between the two ends. CDR3 protein: CASSPTAGETYEQYF. CDR3 in DNA: TGTGCCAGCTCACCAACAGCCGGGGAAACCTACGAGCAGTACTTC.

The chain uses TRBV30 and TRBJ2-3, with 7 bases fitting TRBD1. V was pared by 6 bases and J by 6 bases, with 12 bases of the junction left unmatched. The germline V gene encodes CDR1 GTSNPN and CDR2 SVGIG (reference sequence). This CDR3 spans 14 amino acids. The CDR3 DNA is TGTGCCTGCCTAATCCCACAGGGGATGGATACGCAGTATTTT. Residues: CACLIPQGMDTQYF. The variable domain in full, completed from reference TRBV30 and TRBJ2-3, reads SQTIHQWPATLVQPVGSPLSLECTVEGTSNPNLYWYRQAAGRGLQLLFYSVGIGQISSEVPQNLSASRPQDRQFILSSKKLLLSDSGFYLCACLIPQGMDTQYFGPGTRLTVL.

The rearrangement joins TRBV6-2 or TRBV6-3 to TRBJ2-7; D unresolved. Germline loops: CDR1 MNHEY, CDR2 SVGEGT. The CDR3 totals 12 residues. The ends were cut back, 6 bases at V and 0 bases at J, with 6 bases in the middle. The CDR3 loop is CASSRSSYEQYF. CDR3 coding DNA: TGTGCCAGCAGCCGCAGCTCCTACGAGCAGTACTTC.

This clone has more than one count but fewer than ten. CDR3 residues: CASSPFSSAGELFF. The CDR3 DNA is TGTGCCAGCAGCCCCTTTAGTAGCGCCGGGGAGCTGTTTTTT. V usage is TRBV7-9 and J usage is TRBJ2-2, with a tentative D call TRBD2 (5 bases). CDR3 length: 14 residues. CDR1 SEHNR and CDR2 FQNEAQ come from the germline V gene (reference sequence). The V gene lost 5 bases and the J gene lost 6 bases, with 13 bases spanning the gap.

The chain carries TRBV5-1 and TRBJ1-6, with D perhaps TRBD1 (5 bases). V lost 5 bases and J 7 bases, leaving 10 bases between the germline ends. The CDR3 extends over 13 amino acids. CDR1 is SGHRS, CDR2 YFSETQ, per germline. CDR3 DNA: TGCGCCAGCAGTGGGACTGGGAATTCACCCCTCCACTTT. It is translated as CASSGTGNSPLHF.

This chain links TRBV6-5 with TRBJ1-1, with D unclear. The CDR3 runs to 13 residues. Germline CDR1 and CDR2: MNHEY and SVGAGI. The ends were cut back, 6 bases at V and 0 bases at J, with 8 bases in the middle. The CDR3 reads CASSTAVNTEAFF. As DNA, the CDR3 is TGTGCCAGCAGCACAGCAGTGAACACTGAAGCTTTCTTT.

CDR3: CASSENGAYEQYF. In DNA form, the CDR3 reads TGTGCCAGCAGTGAGAACGGGGCCTACGAGCAGTACTTC. The chain is built from TRBV25-1 and TRBJ2-7; the D gene is possibly TRBD2 (5 bases). Germline V gives CDR1 MGHDK, CDR2 SYGVNS. The V and J ends lost 3 bases and 2 bases respectively, with 8 bases between them. The CDR3 contains 13 residues.

The rearrangement uses TRBV6-5 and TRBJ1-1; 8 bases are a match to TRBD1. The CDR3 length is 14 residues. Losses at the gene ends were 5 bases for V and 8 bases for J; bases not matched to a gene: 10. CDR1 MNHEY and CDR2 SVGAGI come from the germline V gene. For the CDR3, the DNA is TGTGCCAGCAGTCCCCCCCGAGGACAGGGCGAAGCTTTCTTT. Translating it yields CASSPPRGQGEAFF.

This sequence joins TRBV5-8 and TRBJ2-7; perhaps TRBD1 as D (7 bases). The CDR3 consists of 15 residues. V lost 4 bases to trimming and J lost 5 bases, with 19 bases between them. The V gene's germline CDR1 is SGHTS and CDR2 YDEGEE. The CDR3, as DNA: TGTGCCAGCAGCCTGGGACAGACCTCGGGGGACGAGCAGTACTTC. Translated: CASSLGQTSGDEQYF.

This clone was seen more than once but under ten times. The rearrangement joins TRBV7-9 to TRBJ1-1; possibly TRBD1 for D (6 bases). Deletions cut 3 bases from V and 0 bases from J, with 11 bases between. The CDR3 contains 15 residues. CDR1 is SEHNR and CDR2 is FQNEAQ in the germline V gene (reference sequence). The CDR3 coding sequence is TGTGCCAGCAGCTTGTCACAGGGCCTGAACACTGAAGCTTTCTTT. Translated: CASSLSQGLNTEAFF.

The chain links TRBV7-9 to TRBJ2-4, with 9 bases matching TRBD1. The CDR3 is 14 residues long. Germline V gene lookup returns CDR1 SEHNR and CDR2 FQNEAQ (reference sequence). Trimming cost V 3 bases and J 9 bases; bases outside gene matches: 6. CDR3 loop: CASSLPGQGSIQYF. The CDR3 DNA is TGTGCCAGCAGCTTGCCGGGACAGGGTTCCATTCAGTACTTC.

The chain has TRBV5-6 and TRBJ1-2; D is undetermined. Germline assignment: CDR1 SGHDT and CDR2 YYEEEE. The V end lost 0 bases, the J end lost 6 bases, and 9 bases lay between the germline ends. The CDR3 is 13 amino acids. The CDR3 loop is CASSLEQSDGYTF. The DNA of the CDR3 is TGTGCCAGCAGCTTGGAACAGTCCGATGGCTACACCTTC.

V usage is TRBV30 and J usage is TRBJ2-3; maybe TRBD2 (5 bases). Germline V gene sequence: CDR1 GTSNPN, CDR2 SVGIG (reference sequence). Trimming took 4 bases from V and 0 from J, leaving 11 bases between them. The length of the CDR3 is 14 residues. The CDR3 protein is CAWKTGSSTDTQYF. In nucleotides, the CDR3 is TGTGCCTGGAAAACGGGGTCTAGCACAGATACGCAGTATTTT.

The chain combines TRBV24-1 with TRBJ2-5; 11 bases are shared with TRBD2. V gave up 9 bases and J gave up 5 bases; unmatched junction bases: 10. The CDR3 is 15 amino acids. Per germline, CDR1 KGHDR and CDR2 SFDVKD. Here the CDR3 reads CATALAGGPGETQYF. CDR3 bases: TGTGCCACCGCCTTAGCGGGAGGGCCTGGGGAGACCCAGTACTTC.

This clone has only a few counts. This chain connects TRBV2 to TRBJ1-2; a weak D match, TRBD1 (5 bases). Trimming removed 5 bases from V and 2 bases from J, with 12 bases in between. The CDR3 is 14 amino acids. CDR1 is SNHLY, CDR2 FYNNEI, per germline. This chain's CDR3 is CASSLREGNYGYTF. As DNA, the CDR3 is TGTGCCAGCAGTCTTAGGGAGGGGAACTATGGCTACACCTTC.

V and J are TRBV6-5 and TRBJ2-1; 9 nucleotides match TRBD1. CDR1 MNHEY and CDR2 SVGAGI come from the germline V gene. The CDR3 loop spans 13 amino acids. Losses at the gene ends were 6 bases for V and 4 bases for J; bases not matched to a gene: 1. This CDR3 is CASRTGGYNEQFF. The CDR3 DNA is TGTGCCAGCAGGACAGGGGGTTACAATGAGCAGTTCTTC.